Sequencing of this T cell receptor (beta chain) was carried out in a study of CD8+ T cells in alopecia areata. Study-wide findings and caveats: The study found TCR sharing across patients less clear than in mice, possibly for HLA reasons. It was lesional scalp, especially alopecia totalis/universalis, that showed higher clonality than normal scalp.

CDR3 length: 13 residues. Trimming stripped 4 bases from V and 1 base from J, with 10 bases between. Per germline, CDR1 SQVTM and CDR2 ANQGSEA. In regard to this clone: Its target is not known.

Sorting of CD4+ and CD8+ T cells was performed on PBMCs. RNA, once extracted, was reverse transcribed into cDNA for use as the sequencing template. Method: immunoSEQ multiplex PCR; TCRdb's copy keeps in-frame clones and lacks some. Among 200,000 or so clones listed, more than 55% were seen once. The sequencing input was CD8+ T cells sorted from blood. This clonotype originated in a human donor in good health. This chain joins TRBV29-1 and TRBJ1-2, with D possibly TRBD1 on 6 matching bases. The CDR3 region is CSVGGQFNYGYTF. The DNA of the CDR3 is TGCAGCGTTGGTGGACAGTTTAACTATGGCTACACCTTC.